These T cell receptor beta chains were read from a single sample in a study of shared clonotypes between healthy human individuals. Only in-frame clones appear in the TCRdb table, and some are missing; sequencing was by immunoSEQ multiplex PCR. Of around 700,000 clones in the sample, 60% to 80% were seen once. The sequencing input was memory CD4+ T cells sorted from blood. The receptors originated from a woman aged 25 to 39 in good health. Both conserved end residues are trimmed from each CDR3.

CDR3 length: 11; J gene: TRBJ2-7; V gene: TRBV18; CDR3 protein: ASSGLAGEEQY
CDR3 length: 13; J gene: TRBJ2-1; V gene: TRBV27; CDR3 protein: ASGVSGSRYNEQF
CDR3 length: 11; J gene: TRBJ2-6; V gene: TRBV6-5; CDR3 protein: ASMRLGANVLT
CDR3 length: 13; J gene: TRBJ2-7; V gene: TRBV6-1; CDR3 protein: ASSFLSSLPYEQY
CDR3 length: 11; J gene: TRBJ1-5; V gene: TRBV30; CDR3 protein: AWALELNQPQH
CDR3 length: 18; J gene: TRBJ2-7; V gene: TRBV28; CDR3 protein: ASSSISGLADSSNSYEQY
CDR3 length: 13; J gene: TRBJ2-3; V gene: TRBV28; CDR3 protein: ASNSIRRETDTQY
CDR3 length: 13; J gene: TRBJ2-1; V gene: TRBV5-1; CDR3 protein: ASSRTGGTKNEQF
CDR3 length: 11; J gene: TRBJ1-1; V gene: TRBV27; CDR3 protein: ASSLAGTTEAF
CDR3 length: 11; J gene: TRBJ2-5; V gene: TRBV5-8; CDR3 protein: ASSFLGQETQY
CDR3 length: 15; J gene: TRBJ2-1; V gene: TRBV27; CDR3 protein: ASSLGLTTFGRNEQF
CDR3 length: 13; J gene: TRBJ2-1; V gene: TRBV10-3; CDR3 protein: AISLAGGFRNEQF
CDR3 length: 11; J gene: TRBJ1-4; V gene: TRBV11-2; CDR3 protein: ASSLDRAGLLF
CDR3 length: 12; J gene: TRBJ2-2; V gene: TRBV9; CDR3 protein: ASSVGRETGELF
CDR3 length: 12; J gene: TRBJ2-5; V gene: TRBV4-1; CDR3 protein: ASSHDGFGVTQY
CDR3 length: 14; J gene: TRBJ2-2; V gene: TRBV7-2; CDR3 protein: ASSLLSGPNTGELF
CDR3 length: 11; J gene: TRBJ1-4; V gene: TRBV27; CDR3 protein: ASSKRIDEKLF
CDR3 length: 10; J gene: TRBJ1-2; V gene: TRBV9; CDR3 protein: ASSVAGYGYT
CDR3 length: 15; J gene: TRBJ1-1; V gene: TRBV28; CDR3 protein: ASSFRELPGANTEAF
CDR3 length: 13; J gene: TRBJ1-2; V gene: TRBV13; CDR3 protein: ASSLTGTGIYGYT
CDR3 length: 10; J gene: TRBJ1-1; V gene: TRBV28; CDR3 protein: ASREGLSVAF
CDR3 length: 14; J gene: TRBJ2-2; V gene: TRBV19; CDR3 protein: ASSIVPNANTGELF
CDR3 length: 15; J gene: TRBJ2-7; V gene: TRBV28; CDR3 protein: ASSSYLRDRNSYEQY
CDR3 length: 11; J gene: TRBJ1-2; V gene: TRBV2; CDR3 protein: ASRAGTDYGYT
CDR3 length: 12; J gene: TRBJ1-1; V gene: TRBV19; CDR3 protein: ASRTTLEGTEAF
CDR3 length: 11; J gene: TRBJ2-1; V gene: TRBV6-4; CDR3 protein: ASSPRDNNEQF
CDR3 length: 14; J gene: TRBJ2-1; V gene: TRBV25-1; CDR3 protein: ASSGSGRGPWNEQF
CDR3 length: 12; J gene: TRBJ2-2; V gene: TRBV27; CDR3 protein: ASIGTSGTGELF
CDR3 length: 13; J gene: TRBJ2-7; V gene: TRBV10-1; CDR3 protein: ASSEGTSLAYEQY
CDR3 length: 13; J gene: TRBJ2-2; V gene: TRBV11-2; CDR3 protein: ASSFVLSNTGELF
CDR3 length: 17; J gene: TRBJ1-2; V gene: TRBV18; CDR3 protein: ASSPISGQGGRSNYGYT
CDR3 length: 10; J gene: TRBJ1-2; V gene: TRBV2; CDR3 protein: ASSLVNYGYT
CDR3 length: 15; J gene: TRBJ2-6; V gene: TRBV28; CDR3 protein: ASSSFGGKPGANVLT
CDR3 length: 10; J gene: TRBJ1-5; V gene: TRBV2; CDR3 protein: ASTRGNQPQH
CDR3 length: 13; J gene: TRBJ2-2; V gene: TRBV19; CDR3 protein: ASKPMSGITGELF
CDR3 length: 12; J gene: TRBJ2-7; V gene: TRBV11-2; CDR3 protein: ASSSQRDSYEQY
CDR3 length: 9; J gene: TRBJ1-1; V gene: TRBV27; CDR3 protein: ASKGGTEAF
CDR3 length: 14; J gene: TRBJ2-2; V gene: TRBV19; CDR3 protein: ASSIILSLSTGELF
CDR3 length: 15; J gene: TRBJ1-2; V gene: TRBV28; CDR3 protein: ASSLGTGAARVYGYT
CDR3 length: 14; J gene: TRBJ1-1; V gene: TRBV19; CDR3 protein: ASSGGRTAMNTEAF
CDR3 length: 12; J gene: TRBJ1-2; V gene: TRBV7-8; CDR3 protein: ASSRRDRDHGYT
CDR3 length: 9; J gene: TRBJ2-1; V gene: TRBV20-1; CDR3 protein: SGEGYNEQF